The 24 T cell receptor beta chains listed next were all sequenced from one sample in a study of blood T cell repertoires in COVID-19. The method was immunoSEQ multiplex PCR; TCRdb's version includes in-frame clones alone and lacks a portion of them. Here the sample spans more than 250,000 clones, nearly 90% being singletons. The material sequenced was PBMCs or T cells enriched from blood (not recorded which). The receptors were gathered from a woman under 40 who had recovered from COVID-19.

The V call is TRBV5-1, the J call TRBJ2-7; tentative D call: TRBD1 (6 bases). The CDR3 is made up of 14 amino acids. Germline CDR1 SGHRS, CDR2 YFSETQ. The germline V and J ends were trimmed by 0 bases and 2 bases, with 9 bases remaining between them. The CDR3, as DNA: TGCGCCAGCAGCTTGGCTGGGGACACCTACGAGCAGTACTTC. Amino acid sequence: CASSLAGDTYEQYF.

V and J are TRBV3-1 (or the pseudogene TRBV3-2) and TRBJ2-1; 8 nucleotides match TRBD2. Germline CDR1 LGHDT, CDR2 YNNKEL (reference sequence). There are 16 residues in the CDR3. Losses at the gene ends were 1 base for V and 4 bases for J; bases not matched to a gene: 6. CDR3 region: CASSQGSASGYNEQFF. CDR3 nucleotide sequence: TGTGCCAGCAGCCAAGGTTCGGCTAGCGGGTACAATGAGCAGTTCTTC.

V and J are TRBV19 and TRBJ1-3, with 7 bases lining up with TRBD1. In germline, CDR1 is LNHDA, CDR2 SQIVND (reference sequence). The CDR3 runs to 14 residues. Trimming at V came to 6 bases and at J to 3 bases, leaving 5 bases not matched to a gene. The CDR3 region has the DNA TGTGCCAGTAGCGAGACAGGGTTTGGAAACACCATATATTTT. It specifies CASSETGFGNTIYF.

The CDR3 loop is CASSQSSVTDTQYF. CDR3 DNA sequence: TGTGCCAGCAGCCAGTCTAGCGTGACAGATACGCAGTATTTT. The chain uses TRBV4-2 and TRBJ2-3; D possibly corresponds to TRBD2 (6 bases). Germline V gives CDR1 LGHNA, CDR2 YNFKEQ. The CDR3 has 14 amino acids. V lost 3 bases and J lost 3, with 10 bases in between.

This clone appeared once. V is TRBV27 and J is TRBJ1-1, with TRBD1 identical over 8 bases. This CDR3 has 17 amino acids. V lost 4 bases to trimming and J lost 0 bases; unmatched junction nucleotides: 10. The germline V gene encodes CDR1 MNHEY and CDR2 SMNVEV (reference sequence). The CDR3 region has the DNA TGTGCCAGCAGTTCACTCAGGGACAGGACGGTGAACACTGAAGCTTTCTTT. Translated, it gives CASSSLRDRTVNTEAFF.

CDR3 DNA sequence: TGTGCCAGCAGTCGGAATGAGGGCCTACAGCCACCAAACTATGGCTACACCTTC. This encodes CASSRNEGLQPPNYGYTF. The chain is built from TRBV7-6 and TRBJ1-2; no firm D call. This CDR3 comprises 18 residues. The V end was cut by 6 bases, the J end by 2 bases, with 25 bases between. Germline loops: CDR1 SGHVS, CDR2 FNYEAQ.

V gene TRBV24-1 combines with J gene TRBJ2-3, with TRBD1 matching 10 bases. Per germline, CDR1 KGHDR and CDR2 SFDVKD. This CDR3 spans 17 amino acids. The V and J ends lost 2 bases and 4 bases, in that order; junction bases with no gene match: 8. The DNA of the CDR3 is TGTGCCACCAGTGATTCTCGGACAGGGGGGGTTGCAGATACGCAGTATTTT. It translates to CATSDSRTGGVADTQYF.

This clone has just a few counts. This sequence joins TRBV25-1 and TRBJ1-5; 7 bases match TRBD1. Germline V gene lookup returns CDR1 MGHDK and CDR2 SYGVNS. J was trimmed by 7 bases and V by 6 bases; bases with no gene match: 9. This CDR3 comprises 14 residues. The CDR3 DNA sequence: TGTGCCAGCAGCACAGGGGCCCCGGGGCAGCCCCAGCATTTT. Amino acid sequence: CASSTGAPGQPQHF.

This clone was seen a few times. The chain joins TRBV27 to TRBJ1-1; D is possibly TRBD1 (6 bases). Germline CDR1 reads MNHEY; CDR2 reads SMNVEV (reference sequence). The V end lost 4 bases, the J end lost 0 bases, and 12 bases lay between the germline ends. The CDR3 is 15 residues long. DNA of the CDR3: TGTGCCAGCAGTTCCCAGGGGACACTGAACACTGAAGCTTTCTTT. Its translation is CASSSQGTLNTEAFF.

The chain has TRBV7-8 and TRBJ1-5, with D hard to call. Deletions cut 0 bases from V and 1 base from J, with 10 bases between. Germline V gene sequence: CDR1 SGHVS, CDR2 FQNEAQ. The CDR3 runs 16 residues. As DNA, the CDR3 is TGTGCCAGCAGCTTAGCTGCGGGTTGGAGCAATCAGCCCCAGCATTTT. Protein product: CASSLAAGWSNQPQHF. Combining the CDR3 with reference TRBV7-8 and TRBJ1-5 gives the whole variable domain GAGVSQSPRYKVAKRGQDVALRCDPISGHVSLFWYQQALGQGPEFLTYFQNEAQLDKSGLPSDRFFAERPEGSVSTLKIQRTQQEDSAVYLCASSLAAGWSNQPQHFGDGTRLSIL.

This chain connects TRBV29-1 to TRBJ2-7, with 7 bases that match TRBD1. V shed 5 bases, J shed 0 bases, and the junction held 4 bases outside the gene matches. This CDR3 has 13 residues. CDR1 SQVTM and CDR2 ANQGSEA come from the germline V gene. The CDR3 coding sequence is TGCAGCGTTTTGACAGGGACCTCCTACGAGCAGTACTTC. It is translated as CSVLTGTSYEQYF.

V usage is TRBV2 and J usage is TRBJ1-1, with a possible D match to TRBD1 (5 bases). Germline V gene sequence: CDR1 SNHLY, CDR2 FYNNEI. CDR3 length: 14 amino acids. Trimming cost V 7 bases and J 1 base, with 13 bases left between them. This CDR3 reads CASTFDSGNTEAFF. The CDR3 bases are TGTGCCAGCACTTTTGACAGTGGGAACACTGAAGCTTTCTTT. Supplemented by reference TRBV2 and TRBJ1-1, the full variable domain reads EPEVTQTPSHQVTQMGQEVILRCVPISNHLYFYWYRQILGQKVEFLVSFYNNEISEKSEIFDDQFSVERPDGSNFTLKIRSTKLEDSAMYFCASTFDSGNTEAFFGQGTRLTVV.

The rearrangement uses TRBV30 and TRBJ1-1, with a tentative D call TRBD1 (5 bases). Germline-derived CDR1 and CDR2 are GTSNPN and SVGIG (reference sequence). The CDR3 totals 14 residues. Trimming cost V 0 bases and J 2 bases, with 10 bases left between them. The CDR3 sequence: CAWSVTGFNTEAFF. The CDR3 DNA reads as TGTGCCTGGAGTGTTACAGGCTTCAACACTGAAGCTTTCTTT.

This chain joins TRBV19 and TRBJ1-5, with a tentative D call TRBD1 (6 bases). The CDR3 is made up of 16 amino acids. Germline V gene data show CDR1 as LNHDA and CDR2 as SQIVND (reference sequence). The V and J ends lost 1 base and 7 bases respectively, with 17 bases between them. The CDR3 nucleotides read TGTGCCAGTAGTATAGTCATGGGGGGGGCTGGCCAGCCCCAGCATTTT. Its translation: CASSIVMGGAGQPQHF.

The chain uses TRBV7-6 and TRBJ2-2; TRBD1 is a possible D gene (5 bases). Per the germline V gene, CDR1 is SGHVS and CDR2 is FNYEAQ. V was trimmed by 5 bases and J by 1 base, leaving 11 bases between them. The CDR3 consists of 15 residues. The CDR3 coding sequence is TGTGCCAGCAGCCGCTCAGGACAGAACACCGGGGAGCTGTTTTTT. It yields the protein CASSRSGQNTGELFF.

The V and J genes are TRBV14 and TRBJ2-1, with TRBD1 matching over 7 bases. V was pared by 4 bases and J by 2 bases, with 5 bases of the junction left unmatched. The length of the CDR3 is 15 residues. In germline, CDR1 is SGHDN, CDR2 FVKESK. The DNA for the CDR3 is TGTGCCAGCAGCCCGACCGGGACAGCCTACAATGAGCAGTTCTTC. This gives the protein CASSPTGTAYNEQFF.

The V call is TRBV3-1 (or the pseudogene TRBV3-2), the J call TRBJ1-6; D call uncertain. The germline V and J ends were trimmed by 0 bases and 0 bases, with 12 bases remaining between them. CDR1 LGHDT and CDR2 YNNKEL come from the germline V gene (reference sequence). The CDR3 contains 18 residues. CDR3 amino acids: CASSQEGLGSSYNSPLHF. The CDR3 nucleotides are TGTGCCAGCAGCCAAGAGGGGTTGGGGAGCTCCTATAATTCACCCCTCCACTTT.

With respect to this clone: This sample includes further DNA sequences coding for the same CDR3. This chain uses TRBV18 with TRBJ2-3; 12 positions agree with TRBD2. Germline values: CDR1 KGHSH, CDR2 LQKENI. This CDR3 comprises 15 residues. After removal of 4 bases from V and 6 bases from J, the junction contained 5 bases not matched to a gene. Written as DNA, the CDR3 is TGTGCCAGCTCACTGACTAGCGGGGGCCCCGATACGCAGTATTTT. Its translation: CASSLTSGGPDTQYF.

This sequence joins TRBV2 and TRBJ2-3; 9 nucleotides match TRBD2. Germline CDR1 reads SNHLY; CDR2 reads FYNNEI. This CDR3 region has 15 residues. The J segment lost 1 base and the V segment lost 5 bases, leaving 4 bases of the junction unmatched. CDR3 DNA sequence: TGTGCCAGCAGTCCGAGGACTAGCGGCACAGATACGCAGTATTTT. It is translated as CASSPRTSGTDTQYF.

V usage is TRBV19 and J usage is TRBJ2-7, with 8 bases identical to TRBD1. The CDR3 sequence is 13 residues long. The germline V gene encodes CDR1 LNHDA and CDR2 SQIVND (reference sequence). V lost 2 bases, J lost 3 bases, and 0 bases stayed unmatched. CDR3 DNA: TGTGCCAGTAGTATAACAGGGGGCTACGAGCAGTACTTC. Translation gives CASSITGGYEQYF. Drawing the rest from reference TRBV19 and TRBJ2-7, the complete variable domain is DGGITQSPKYLFRKEGQNVTLSCEQNLNHDAMYWYRQDPGQGLRLIYYSQIVNDFQKGDIAEGYSVSREKKESFPLTVTSAQKNPTAFYLCASSITGGYEQYFGPGTRLTVT.

The CDR3 is CASSPGTGGNSPLHF. CDR3 nucleotides: TGTGCCAGCAGCCCTGGCACAGGGGGAAATTCACCCCTCCACTTT. The chain uses TRBV9 and TRBJ1-6; TRBD1 matches 8 bases. The CDR3 contains 15 residues. Losses at the gene ends were 4 bases for V and 7 bases for J; bases not matched to a gene: 7. Germline V CDR1 and CDR2: SGDLS, YYNGEE.

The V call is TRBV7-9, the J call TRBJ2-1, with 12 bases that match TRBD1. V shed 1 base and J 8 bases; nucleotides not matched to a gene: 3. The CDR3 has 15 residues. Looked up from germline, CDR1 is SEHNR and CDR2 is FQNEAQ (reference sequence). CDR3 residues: CASSLGGQGAHEQFF. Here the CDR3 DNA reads TGTGCCAGCAGCTTAGGGGGACAGGGGGCCCATGAGCAGTTCTTC.

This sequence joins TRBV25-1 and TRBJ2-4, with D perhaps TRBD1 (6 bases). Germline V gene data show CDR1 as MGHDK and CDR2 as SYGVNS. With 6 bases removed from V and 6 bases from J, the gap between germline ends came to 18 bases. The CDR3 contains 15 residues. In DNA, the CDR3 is TGTGCCAGCAGGGGGGCCGACGGGACAACAAACATTCAGTACTTC. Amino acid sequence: CASRGADGTTNIQYF.

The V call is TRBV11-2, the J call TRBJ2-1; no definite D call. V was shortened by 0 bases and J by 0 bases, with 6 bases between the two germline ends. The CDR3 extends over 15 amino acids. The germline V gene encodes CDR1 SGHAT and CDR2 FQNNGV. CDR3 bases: TGTGCCAGCAGCTTAGAGGTGAGCTCCTACAATGAGCAGTTCTTC. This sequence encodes CASSLEVSSYNEQFF.